The 28 T cell receptor beta chains below come from one sample, sequenced in a study of metastatic and nonmetastatic thyroid tumors. Patients had received no treatment of any kind before thyroid surgery. TCRdb reanalyzed the PCR reads via MiXCR. The sample gives about 92,000 clones, around 14% of which show up once; 3% to 4.5% is in the top ten. The sequenced sample was blood. Every receptor here comes from a female donor with papillary thyroid cancer or a benign thyroid nodule (not recorded which). Some clones in this sample may be carry-over from other donors' samples.

This clone has only a few counts. A junction end diverges from the germline sequence, so it may reflect a read error. The CDR3 sequence: CASNLNRGMDYGYTF. The CDR3 DNA follows: TGTGCCAGCAACTTGAACAGGGGCATGGACTATGGCTACACCTTC. The chain links TRBV5-4 to TRBJ1-2, with TRBD1 matching 7 bases. This CDR3 has 15 residues. Germline V gene lookup returns CDR1 SGHNT and CDR2 YYREEE (reference sequence).

This clone was recorded a few times. J is TRBJ2-1 and V is TRBV6-1; TRBD2 matches at 13 bases. Germline lookup yields CDR1 MNHNS and CDR2 SASEGT. The V segment lost 5 bases and the J segment 6 bases; nucleotides outside the gene matches: 1. The CDR3 loop spans 14 amino acids. The CDR3 DNA reads as TGTGCCAGCAGTCGGACTAGCGGGGGCAATGAGCAGTTCTTC. Translated: CASSRTSGGNEQFF.

Regarding this clone: Other DNA sequences in this sample translate to the same CDR3. J is TRBJ2-1 and V is TRBV5-4; D ambiguous. The germline V gene has CDR1 SGHNT and CDR2 YYREEE (reference sequence). The CDR3 extends over 11 amino acids. Trimming pared 3 bases from V and 9 bases from J, leaving 7 bases between. The CDR3 nucleotides are TGTGCCAGCAGCTCTGTCTCTGAGCAGTTCTTC. Protein product: CASSSVSEQFF.

V and J are TRBV2 and TRBJ2-7, with D hard to call. The CDR3 sequence is 12 residues long. The V gene's germline CDR1 is SNHLY and CDR2 FYNNEI. The V gene lost 7 bases and the J gene lost 4 bases, with 11 bases spanning the gap. The CDR3 nucleotides read TGTGCCAGCATGGACCCTCATTACGAGCAGTACTTC. It yields the protein CASMDPHYEQYF.

This clone was found many times. The V and J genes are TRBV6-4 and TRBJ1-2; 12 bases line up with TRBD1. The V segment lost 2 bases and the J segment 3 bases; nucleotides outside the gene matches: 7. Germline values: CDR1 MRHNA, CDR2 SNTAGT. The CDR3 runs to 17 residues. As DNA, the CDR3 is TGTGCCAGCAGTGACCCTGCGGGACAGGGGGCGGACTATGGCTACACCTTC. Its protein product is CASSDPAGQGADYGYTF.

Concerning this clone itself: Being one base from a much bigger clone, this may be a read error. V is TRBV6-5 and J is TRBJ2-3; D gene unclear. V was shortened by 2 bases and J by 2 bases, with 2 bases between the two germline ends. CDR3 size: 12 residues. Germline CDR1 and CDR2: MNHEY and SVGAGI. In DNA form, the CDR3 reads TGTGCCAGCAGTTACATCACAGATACGCAGTATTTT. It is translated as CASSYITDTQYF.

This rearrangement joins TRBV28 to TRBJ2-7; tentative D call: TRBD2 (6 bases). This CDR3 is 19 amino acids long. The ends were cut back, 7 bases at V and 4 bases at J, with 32 bases in the middle. Looked up from germline, CDR1 is MDHEN and CDR2 is SYDVKM. Here the CDR3 reads CASISLRGTGTVDSYEQYF. The CDR3 nucleotides read TGTGCCAGCATTTCCTTACGGGGGACCGGCACAGTGGATTCGTACGAGCAGTACTTC.

This clone has ten or more counts. This chain uses TRBV9 with TRBJ2-1; D remains unclear. Germline CDR1 SGDLS, CDR2 YYNGEE. Trimming stripped 0 bases from V and 8 bases from J, with 12 bases between. The CDR3 runs 14 residues. The CDR3 spells CASSVDPADDEQFF. The CDR3 DNA follows: TGTGCCAGCAGCGTAGACCCCGCCGACGATGAGCAGTTCTTC.

This clone has ten or more counts. J is TRBJ2-7 and V is TRBV2; D is possibly TRBD2 (6 bases). Trimming pared 8 bases from V and 1 base from J, leaving 9 bases between. CDR3 length: 12 amino acids. The germline V gene encodes CDR1 SNHLY and CDR2 FYNNEI. For the CDR3, the DNA is TGTGCCAGCGGCGGGGCTTCCTACGAGCAGTACTTC. It is translated as CASGGASYEQYF.

In this sample, this clone turned up many times. The chain links TRBV28 to TRBJ2-2; 10 bases match TRBD2. This CDR3 contains 16 residues. Trimming at V came to 3 bases and at J to 6 bases, leaving 7 bases not matched to a gene. Germline lookup yields CDR1 MDHEN and CDR2 SYDVKM. CDR3 nucleotides: TGTGCCAGCAGTTTTGAAGCGGGGGGGCTTCCCGGGGAGCTGTTTTTT. This gives the protein CASSFEAGGLPGELFF.

This clone was recorded a few times. Since a much larger clone is just one base distant, this may be a read error. CDR3 DNA sequence: TGTGCCAGCCGAGGGAACCTTCGGGCATATGGCTACACCTTC. Protein sequence: CASRGNLRAYGYTF. The genes are TRBV6-2 or TRBV6-3 and TRBJ1-2; D gene unclear. From germline, CDR1 is MNHEY and CDR2 SVGEGT. The germline V and J ends were trimmed by 8 bases and 5 bases, with 18 bases remaining between them. The CDR3 extends over 14 amino acids.

This clone was observed many times. The chain joins TRBV11-2 to TRBJ2-6, with D possibly TRBD1 on 6 matching bases. The CDR3 length is 17 residues. V lost 4 bases and J lost 0, with 13 bases in between. Germline V lookup: CDR1 SGHAT, CDR2 FQNNGV. CDR3 residues: CASSSRTASSGANVLTF. DNA of the CDR3: TGTGCCAGCAGCTCCCGGACAGCTAGCTCTGGGGCCAACGTCCTGACTTTC.

This clone has at least ten counts. This chain links TRBV29-1 with TRBJ1-2; D not certain. Trimming shortened V by 4 bases and J by 3 bases, and 12 bases separated the two germline ends. The CDR3 loop spans 13 amino acids. The germline V gene encodes CDR1 SQVTM and CDR2 ANQGSEA. CDR3 bases: TGCAGCGTTGTTCGAAAGGGTCACTATGGCTACACCTTC. It translates to CSVVRKGHYGYTF.

In its sample, this clone was seen many times. The rearrangement links TRBV24-1 to TRBJ2-2, with TRBD1 identical over 12 bases. Trimming removed 3 bases from V and 6 bases from J; junction bases left unmatched: 4. The germline V gene has CDR1 KGHDR and CDR2 SFDVKD. CDR3 length equals 16 residues. The chain's CDR3 is CATSDPGTGGSGELFF. The DNA for the CDR3 is TGTGCCACCAGTGATCCCGGGACAGGGGGCTCCGGGGAGCTGTTTTTT.

In its sample, this clone was seen a few times. J is TRBJ2-2 and V is TRBV19, with D uncertain. Germline CDR1 LNHDA, CDR2 SQIVND (reference sequence). The germline V and J ends were trimmed by 3 bases and 6 bases, with 5 bases remaining between them. The CDR3 runs 12 residues. The CDR3 sequence: CASSIPAGELFF. In nucleotides, the CDR3 is TGTGCCAGTAGTATCCCAGCCGGGGAGCTGTTTTTT.

This clone has at least ten counts. The V gene is TRBV11-2, the J gene TRBJ2-7; D gene unclear. This CDR3 has 15 amino acids. Deletions cut 2 bases from V and 1 base from J, with 12 bases between. Germline CDR1 and CDR2: SGHAT and FQNNGV. The CDR3 nucleotides read TGTGCCAGCAGCTTAACATCCCCACAGTCCTACGAGCAGTACTTC. It is translated as CASSLTSPQSYEQYF.

This clone has a count of ten or more. The chain couples TRBV7-6 to TRBJ2-7; tentatively, D is TRBD2 (5 bases). The V end lost 1 base, the J end lost 6 bases, and 10 bases lay between the germline ends. Germline lookup yields CDR1 SGHVS and CDR2 FNYEAQ. The CDR3 length is 13 residues. DNA for the CDR3: TGTGCCAGCAGCTTAGGAGGGTCAGGCGAGCAGTACTTC. Translation gives CASSLGGSGEQYF.

A few counts support this clone. This may come from a read error, since a much larger clone is one base off. The chain has TRBV20-1 and TRBJ2-7; possible D gene TRBD2, 5 bases. The CDR3 is made up of 12 amino acids. V lost 8 bases, J lost 0 bases, and 11 bases lay in between. Germline V lookup: CDR1 DFQATT, CDR2 SNEGSKA (reference sequence). The CDR3 spells CSFERSSYEQYF. The DNA for the CDR3 is TGCAGTTTCGAGCGGAGCTCCTACGAGCAGTACTTC.

This clone has at least ten counts. The V call is TRBV5-1, the J call TRBJ1-6, with 7 positions matching TRBD1. CDR1 and CDR2 from the germline V gene are SGHRS and YFSETQ. The CDR3 runs to 18 residues. V lost 2 bases to trimming and J lost 5 bases; unmatched junction nucleotides: 13. CDR3 protein: CASSFGTALLGDNSPLHF. The CDR3 DNA follows: TGCGCCAGCAGCTTCGGGACAGCCCTACTCGGAGATAATTCACCCCTCCACTTT.

This clone was seen a handful of times. V is TRBV6-1 and J is TRBJ1-2; D is possibly TRBD1 (6 bases). Between the trimmed V and J ends, which lost 6 bases and 0 bases, there was a span of 11 bases. The CDR3 runs to 14 residues. Germline V gene data show CDR1 as MNHNS and CDR2 as SASEGT. The CDR3 spells CASRLDSANYGYTF. The CDR3 DNA reads TGTGCCAGCAGGTTGGACAGTGCTAACTATGGCTACACCTTC.

This clone has at least ten counts. The chain recombines TRBV30 with TRBJ2-3; D ambiguous. CDR1 is GTSNPN and CDR2 is SVGIG in the germline V gene (reference sequence). V was pared by 5 bases and J by 2 bases, with 17 bases between. The CDR3 is 15 residues long. The DNA of the CDR3 is TGTGCCTGGGGCGAGCGTGGCTCCGCCACAGATACGCAGTATTTT. This translates into CAWGERGSATDTQYF.

Ten or more counts support this clone. The chain carries TRBV19 and TRBJ2-7; 7 bases match TRBD2. The CDR3 extends over 15 amino acids. The germline V gene encodes CDR1 LNHDA and CDR2 SQIVND (reference sequence). Trimming took 6 bases from V and 3 from J; bases not matched to a gene: 11. CDR3 amino acids: CASSPPGTGGYEQYF. In DNA form, the CDR3 reads TGTGCCAGTAGCCCCCCCGGGACGGGGGGCTACGAGCAGTACTTC.

As concerns this clone: A much larger clone differs from this one at a single base, so this may be a read error. The chain is built from TRBV7-2 and TRBJ2-4, with TRBD2 matching over 11 bases. Germline-derived CDR1 and CDR2 are SGHTA and FQGNSA. Unmatched junction bases numbered 1, after V lost 1 base and J lost 2 bases. There are 16 residues in the CDR3. The CDR3 protein is CASSLGLAGTKNIQYF. CDR3 nucleotide sequence: TGTGCCAGCAGCTTAGGACTAGCGGGGACCAAAAACATTCAGTACTTC. Variable domain in full (rest from reference TRBV7-2 and TRBJ2-4): GAGVSQSPSNKVTEKGKDVELRCDPISGHTALYWYRQSLGQGLEFLIYFQGNSAPDKSGLPSDRFSAERTGGSVSTLTIQRTQQEDSAVYLCASSLGLAGTKNIQYFGAGTRLSVL.

In regard to this clone: A much larger clonotype is one base distant, so this may be a read error. V gene TRBV5-1 combines with J gene TRBJ2-5; D may be TRBD1 or TRBD2 (6 bases each). Germline V gene lookup returns CDR1 SGHRS and CDR2 YFSETQ. The CDR3 extends over 16 amino acids. The V end was cut by 1 base, the J end by 1 base, with 14 bases between. The CDR3 protein is CASSLYGPGAQETQYF. The CDR3 DNA is TGCGCCAGCAGCTTGTATGGTCCGGGGGCCCAAGAGACCCAGTACTTC. The variable domain in full, with the rest retrieved from reference TRBV5-1 and TRBJ2-5, is KAGVTQTPRYLIKTRGQQVTLSCSPISGHRSVSWYQQTPGQGLQFLFEYFSETQRNKGNFPGRFSGRQFSNSRSEMNVSTLELGDSALYLCASSLYGPGAQETQYFGPGTRLLVL.

The sample holds many counts of this clone. The V call is TRBV5-8, the J call TRBJ2-7, with D possibly being TRBD1 or TRBD2 (5 bases each). The V gene lost 4 bases and the J gene lost 1 base, with 9 bases spanning the gap. This CDR3 contains 13 residues. The V gene's germline CDR1 is SGHTS and CDR2 YDEGEE. The CDR3 sequence: CASSAGTSYEQYF. The CDR3 DNA is TGTGCCAGCAGCGCCGGGACGTCCTACGAGCAGTACTTC.

This clone was seen repeatedly, ten times or more. The chain joins TRBV11-2 to TRBJ1-1, with D possibly matching TRBD1 (6 bases). Germline V lookup: CDR1 SGHAT, CDR2 FQNNGV. Between the trimmed V and J ends, which lost 1 base and 1 base, there was a span of 10 bases. The CDR3 extends over 15 amino acids. The CDR3 DNA sequence: TGTGCCAGCAGCTTAGTACCGGACAGGAACACTGAAGCTTTCTTT. This translates into CASSLVPDRNTEAFF.

This clone was detected only once. This sequence joins TRBV9 and TRBJ2-3, with D possibly matching TRBD1 (6 bases). Trimming stripped 0 bases from V and 4 bases from J, with 9 bases between. CDR3 length equals 14 residues. Germline CDR1 and CDR2: SGDLS and YYNGEE. The CDR3 region is CASSVGGQPDTQYF. CDR3 sequence (DNA): TGTGCCAGCAGCGTAGGTGGACAGCCAGATACGCAGTATTTT.

The gene calls are TRBV11-2 and TRBJ2-7, with 8 bases identical to TRBD1. V was clipped by 1 base and J by 5 bases; unmatched bases: 7. The CDR3 has 15 amino acids. From germline, CDR1 is SGHAT and CDR2 FQNNGV. DNA of the CDR3: TGTGCCAGCAGCTTAGTCAGGACAGGGATGAACGAGCAGTACTTC. This codes for CASSLVRTGMNEQYF.